These 13 T cell receptor beta chains were sequenced from one sample in a study of PD-L1 blockade in urothelial cancer. Time point given: peripheral blood 6 weeks after treatment start. Method: immunoSEQ multiplex PCR; TCRdb's copy keeps in-frame clones and lacks some. The repertoire includes about 120,000 clones, more than 85% of them detected once, and 3% to 4% sits in the top ten. The sequenced sample was PBMCs, obtained around atezolizumab (anti-PD-L1) treatment. These receptors came from a man aged 55-75 years with urothelial cancer.

The chain links TRBV5-1 to TRBJ2-5; no reliable D call. Per germline, CDR1 SGHRS and CDR2 YFSETQ. The length of the CDR3 is 14 residues. V dropped 0 bases and J dropped 3 bases, with 9 bases sitting between them. As DNA, the CDR3 is TGCGCCAGCAGCTTGGGGGCCCCCGAAGAGACCCAGTACTTC. Translated, it gives CASSLGAPEETQYF.

The gene calls are TRBV7-6 and TRBJ2-2, with D tentatively TRBD1 (5 bases). The CDR3 consists of 14 residues. The V gene's germline CDR1 is SGHVS and CDR2 FNYEAQ. V lost 0 bases, J lost 5 bases, and 7 bases lay in between. The CDR3: CASSLARETGELFF. CDR3 coding DNA: TGTGCCAGCAGCTTAGCCAGGGAAACCGGGGAGCTGTTTTTT. The variable domain in full, with the rest retrieved from reference TRBV7-6 and TRBJ2-2, is GAGVSQSPRYKVTKRGQDVALRCDPISGHVSLYWYRQALGQGPEFLTYFNYEAQQDKSGLPNDRFSAERPEGSISTLTIQRTEQRDSAMYRCASSLARETGELFFGEGSRLTVL.

This clone was detected a few times. V and J are TRBV4-2 and TRBJ2-7; D ambiguous. The CDR3 length is 15 residues. CDR1 and CDR2 from the germline V gene are LGHNA and YNFKEQ. V lost 1 base and J lost 2, with 12 bases in between. The CDR3 nucleotides are TGTGCCAGCAGCCAAGTGAGCGACTCCCCCTACGAGCAGTACTTC. Translating it yields CASSQVSDSPYEQYF.

This chain connects TRBV4-3 to TRBJ2-1; TRBD2 agrees at 11 bases. Germline V CDR1 and CDR2: LGHNA, YSLEER. The CDR3 covers 16 residues. The V and J ends lost 0 bases and 10 bases, in that order; junction bases with no gene match: 8. CDR3 protein: CASSQDGLAGGREQFF. CDR3 sequence (DNA): TGCGCCAGCAGCCAAGATGGGCTAGCGGGAGGCCGGGAGCAGTTCTTC.

V gene TRBV7-9 combines with J gene TRBJ2-7; the D is unclear. The V and J ends lost 5 bases and 1 base respectively, with 9 bases between them. The germline V gene has CDR1 SEHNR and CDR2 FQNEAQ (reference sequence). This CDR3 region has 13 residues. The CDR3, as DNA: TGTGCCAGCAGCGCAGACAATTCCTACGAGCAGTACTTC. It yields the protein CASSADNSYEQYF.

V gene TRBV6-1 combines with J gene TRBJ1-5, with TRBD1 identical over 7 bases. Per germline, CDR1 MNHNS and CDR2 SASEGT. With V trimmed by 5 bases and J by 5 bases, 6 bases remained unmatched. The CDR3 covers 14 residues. The CDR3 sequence is CASSLGQTYQPQHF. The CDR3, as DNA: TGTGCCAGCAGTCTGGGACAGACTTATCAGCCCCAGCATTTT.

The rearrangement uses TRBV4-3 and TRBJ1-3, with D possibly being TRBD1 (5 bases). The CDR3 has 16 residues. V was pared by 0 bases and J by 4 bases, with 13 bases between. Germline V lookup: CDR1 LGHNA, CDR2 YSLEER. CDR3 in DNA: TGCGCCAGCAGCCAAGATCGAGCAGGGCGCGGAAACACCATATATTTT. Translating it yields CASSQDRAGRGNTIYF.

V usage is TRBV7-3 and J usage is TRBJ2-3; the match to TRBD2 covers 7 bases. The CDR3 has 16 residues. The germline gives CDR1 SGHTA, CDR2 FQGTGA. The V gene end was trimmed by 3 bases and the J gene end by 0 bases; junction bases not matched to a gene: 6. CDR3 DNA: TGTGCCAGCAGCTTTCTCGGGGGGACTAGCACAGATACGCAGTATTTT. It codes for CASSFLGGTSTDTQYF.

This clone was seen only a few times. CDR3: CASSPQGASNYEQYF. The DNA for the CDR3 is TGTGCCAGCAGCCCCCAGGGGGCCAGCAACTACGAGCAGTACTTC. The J gene is TRBJ2-7, the V gene TRBV9; 8 bases map to TRBD1. Unmatched junction bases numbered 9, after V lost 4 bases and J lost 3 bases. From germline, CDR1 is SGDLS and CDR2 YYNGEE. This CDR3 region has 15 residues.

This sequence joins TRBV5-6 and TRBJ2-6, with 16 bases identical to TRBD2. Germline values: CDR1 SGHDT, CDR2 YYEEEE. V shed 1 base and J 2 bases; nucleotides not matched to a gene: 3. The CDR3 has 19 amino acids. CDR3: CASSLWGLAGGPGANVLTF. DNA for the CDR3: TGTGCCAGCAGCTTGTGGGGACTAGCGGGGGGGCCTGGGGCCAACGTCCTGACTTTC. Variable domain in full (rest from reference TRBV5-6 and TRBJ2-6): DAGVTQSPTHLIKTRGQQVTLRCSPKSGHDTVSWYQQALGQGPQFIFQYYEEEERQRGNFPDRFSGHQFPNYSSELNVNALLLGDSALYLCASSLWGLAGGPGANVLTFGAGSRLTVL.

The V and J genes are TRBV4-2 and TRBJ2-2, with 8 bases aligning to TRBD1. V shed 0 bases, J shed 2 bases, and the junction held 5 bases outside the gene matches. Germline V gene sequence: CDR1 LGHNA, CDR2 YNFKEQ. The CDR3 consists of 17 residues. The CDR3: CASSQEGQAINTGELFF. The CDR3 DNA reads as TGTGCCAGCAGCCAAGAGGGACAGGCTATTAACACCGGGGAGCTGTTTTTT.

This clone occurred once. The chain recombines TRBV5-6 with TRBJ2-3; 10 positions agree with TRBD1. Looked up from germline, CDR1 is SGHDT and CDR2 is YYEEEE. CDR3 length equals 14 residues. V was clipped by 2 bases and J by 5 bases; unmatched bases: 2. The DNA for the CDR3 is TGTGCCAGCAGCTTCGGACAGGGGGGAGATACGCAGTATTTT. This sequence encodes CASSFGQGGDTQYF. Based on the CDR3 plus reference TRBV5-6 and TRBJ2-3, the full variable domain is DAGVTQSPTHLIKTRGQQVTLRCSPKSGHDTVSWYQQALGQGPQFIFQYYEEEERQRGNFPDRFSGHQFPNYSSELNVNALLLGDSALYLCASSFGQGGDTQYFGPGTRLTVL.

This chain uses TRBV18 with TRBJ1-5; possibly TRBD1 for D (5 bases). The CDR3 extends over 13 amino acids. Trimming took off 2 bases at V and 7 bases at J, with 9 bases between the two ends. Germline values: CDR1 KGHSH, CDR2 LQKENI. In DNA form, the CDR3 reads TGTGCCAGCTCACCAGAAGGGGAACAGCCCCAGCATTTT. Its translation: CASSPEGEQPQHF.